The 6 T cell receptor beta chains given below trace back to one sample, sequenced in a study of blood T cell repertoires in COVID-19. Measured with immunoSEQ multiplex PCR; TCRdb has only the in-frame clones, and not every one. Seen here are roughly 97,000 clones, roughly 90% observed once, and the top ten hold 5% to 6.5%. Sequencing used peripheral blood. These TCRs come from a human donor in a cohort sampled during active COVID-19.

V gene TRBV5-8 combines with J gene TRBJ2-3; TRBD1 aligns across 7 bases. The CDR3 totals 15 residues. V gave up 2 bases and J gave up 3 bases; unmatched junction bases: 6. In germline, CDR1 is SGHTS, CDR2 YDEGEE. The CDR3 DNA follows: TGTGCCAGCAGCTTCAGGGGGAGCAGGACAGATACGCAGTATTTT. Protein: CASSFRGSRTDTQYF.

This chain joins TRBV28 and TRBJ1-3; D is possibly TRBD1 (5 bases). Between the trimmed V and J ends, which lost 3 bases and 2 bases, there was a span of 11 bases. CDR1 and CDR2 from the germline V gene are MDHEN and SYDVKM. The CDR3 consists of 15 residues. For the CDR3, the DNA is TGTGCCAGCAGTTTGGGCGGGGCGGCTGGAAACACCATATATTTT. It specifies CASSLGGAAGNTIYF.

This clone was seen just once. The V call is TRBV7-9, the J call TRBJ2-3; TRBD1 matches 7 bases. Germline trimming cut 6 bases from V and 0 bases from J; bases unmatched to any gene: 9. Germline V gene lookup returns CDR1 SEHNR and CDR2 FQNEAQ (reference sequence). The length of the CDR3 is 16 residues. CDR3 DNA: TGTGCCAGCAGTCTGACAGGGCTCTCTAGCACAGATACGCAGTATTTT. Its protein is CASSLTGLSSTDTQYF.

This clone occurred a few times. V is TRBV6-2 or TRBV6-3 and J is TRBJ1-6; 9 bases line up with TRBD1. V shed 5 bases, J shed 10 bases, and the junction held 6 bases outside the gene matches. Looked up from germline, CDR1 is MNHEY and CDR2 is SVGEGT. The CDR3 contains 14 residues. The CDR3 region is CASSRQGENSPLHF. DNA for the CDR3: TGTGCCAGCAGTCGACAGGGGGAAAACTCACCCCTCCACTTT.

This CDR3 is CASSSPGTYEQYF. As DNA, the CDR3 is TGTGCCAGCAGCTCCCCTGGCACCTACGAGCAGTACTTC. V gene TRBV9 combines with J gene TRBJ2-7; D is uncertain. The CDR3 is made up of 13 amino acids. V was clipped by 4 bases and J by 2 bases, with 10 bases between them. Germline V gene data show CDR1 as SGDLS and CDR2 as YYNGEE. The full variable domain, completed using reference TRBV9 and TRBJ2-7, is DSGVTQTPKHLITATGQRVTLRCSPRSGDLSVYWYQQSLDQGLQFLIQYYNGEERAKGNILERFSAQQFPDLHSELNLSSLELGDSALYFCASSSPGTYEQYFGPGTRLTVT.

The chain has TRBV29-1 and TRBJ1-1, with 7 nucleotides matching TRBD1. The ends lost 7 bases at V and 1 base at J; junction bases unmatched: 9. CDR1 and CDR2 (germline): SQVTM, ANQGSEA. The length of the CDR3 is 14 residues. As DNA, the CDR3 is TGCAGCGCCATGACCCGGACAGGGAACACTGAAGCTTTCTTT. Protein product: CSAMTRTGNTEAFF.